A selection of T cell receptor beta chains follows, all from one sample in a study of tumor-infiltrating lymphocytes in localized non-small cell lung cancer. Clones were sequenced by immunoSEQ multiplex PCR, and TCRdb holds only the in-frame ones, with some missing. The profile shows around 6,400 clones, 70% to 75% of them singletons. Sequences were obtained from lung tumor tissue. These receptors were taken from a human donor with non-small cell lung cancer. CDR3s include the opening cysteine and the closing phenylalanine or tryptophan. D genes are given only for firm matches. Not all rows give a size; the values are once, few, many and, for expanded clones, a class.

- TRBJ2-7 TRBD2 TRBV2 TGTGCCACCACGCCTAGCGGGGCCCCGGGGGAGCAGTACTTC CATTPSGAPGEQYF
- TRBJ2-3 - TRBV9 TGTGCCAGCAGTCTCCGGGACTCAAGCACAGATACGCAGTATTTT CASSLRDSSTDTQYF
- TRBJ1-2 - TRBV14 TGTGCCAGCAGCCTCAACCGAGCTAACTATGGCTACACCTTC CASSLNRANYGYTF
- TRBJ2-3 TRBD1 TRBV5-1 TGCGCCAGCAGCTACCCGACAGGGGTTTCAGATACGCAGTATTTT CASSYPTGVSDTQYF
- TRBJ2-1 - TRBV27 TGTGCCAGCCTTATCTACAATGAGCAGTTCTTC CASLIYNEQFF
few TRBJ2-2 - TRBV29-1 TGCAGCGTTTACAAGGGGGAGAACACCGGGGAGCTGTTTTTT CSVYKGENTGELFF
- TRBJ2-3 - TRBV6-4 TGTGCCAGCAGTGATGACCCGGGACGCCTTTCTACGCAGTATTTT CASSDDPGRLSTQYF
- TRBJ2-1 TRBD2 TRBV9 TGTGCCAGCAGCAGGACTAGCGGGGGGGTCACTGAGCAGTTCTTC CASSRTSGGVTEQFF
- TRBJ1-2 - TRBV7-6 TGTGCCAGCAGCCCTCAGGAGAACTATGGCTACACCTTC CASSPQENYGYTF
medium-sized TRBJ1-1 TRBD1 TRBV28 TGTGCCAGCAGTTCTGGACAGGGGAACACTGAAGCTTTCTTT CASSSGQGNTEAFF